Presented here are 5 T cell receptor beta chains from one specimen sequenced in a study of cytomegalovirus exposure and HLA in healthy donors. 13 Jbeta primers and 60 Vbeta primers were used for the PCR. Assay: immunoSEQ multiplex PCR; the TCRdb copy retains only in-frame clones and omits some. This sample has 180,000 or so clones, with 70% to 80% found just once. Sequencing used PBMCs. The source is a woman in her 30s in good health and CMV-seropositive.

The CDR3 loop is CSVDGQSSSYNEQFF. The CDR3 region has the DNA TGCAGCGTGGATGGACAGTCTAGCTCCTACAATGAGCAGTTCTTC. J is TRBJ2-1 and V is TRBV29-1; tentatively, D is TRBD1 (6 bases). CDR3 length equals 15 residues. Germline CDR1 and CDR2: SQVTM and ANQGSEA. The V and J ends lost 6 bases and 0 bases respectively, with 15 bases between them.

This chain connects TRBV5-1 to TRBJ1-4; 7 bases match TRBD1. Germline V lookup: CDR1 SGHRS, CDR2 YFSETQ. The CDR3 is made up of 16 amino acids. Trimming at V came to 2 bases and at J to 4 bases, leaving 8 bases not matched to a gene. DNA of the CDR3: TGCGCCAGCAGCTTTCAGGGGGGTCGTGGTAATGAAAAACTGTTTTTT. Translated, it gives CASSFQGGRGNEKLFF. The full variable domain, in which reference TRBV5-1 and TRBJ1-4 provide the parts outside the CDR3, is KAGVTQTPRYLIKTRGQQVTLSCSPISGHRSVSWYQQTPGQGLQFLFEYFSETQRNKGNFPGRFSGRQFSNSRSEMNVSTLELGDSALYLCASSFQGGRGNEKLFFGSGTQLSVL.

The chain joins TRBV7-2 to TRBJ1-5; the match to TRBD1 covers 8 bases. This CDR3 spans 15 amino acids. Germline loops: CDR1 SGHTA, CDR2 FQGNSA. The V and J ends lost 5 bases and 4 bases, in that order; junction bases with no gene match: 7. The CDR3: CASSVRQGSNQPQHF. The DNA of the CDR3 is TGTGCCAGCAGCGTCAGACAGGGGTCTAATCAGCCCCAGCATTTT.

The chain has TRBV10-1 and TRBJ2-3; D is uncertain. Trimming pared 3 bases from V and 6 bases from J, leaving 7 bases between. CDR1 is WNHNN and CDR2 is SYGVQD in the germline V gene (reference sequence). This CDR3 region has 12 residues. CDR3 coding DNA: TGCGCCAGCAGTGATTACGCGGATACGCAGTATTTT. It is translated as CASSDYADTQYF.

The chain has TRBV4-3 and TRBJ1-2, with D uncertain. The V and J ends lost 0 bases and 4 bases respectively, with 12 bases between them. In germline, CDR1 is LGHNA, CDR2 YSLEER. The CDR3 sequence is 15 residues long. The CDR3 DNA is TGCGCCAGCAGCCAAGATATGCTCTCGGTCTATGGCTACACCTTC. Translation gives CASSQDMLSVYGYTF.